This entry describes one T cell receptor (beta chain). V shed 6 bases and J shed 0 bases, with 8 bases lying between them. The CDR3 loop spans 14 amino acids. CDR1 and CDR2 (germline): SNHLY, FYNNEI. TCRdb's table, derived via immunoSEQ multiplex PCR, lists solely in-frame clones and lacks some. In the table there are around 400,000 clones, more than 85% of which are singletons. The record originates from a study of blood T cell repertoires in COVID-19. Study in general: Samples taken during acute and convalescent COVID-19 were collected in the United States, Italy and Spain.

This sequence joins TRBV2 and TRBJ2-2; D is possibly TRBD1 (6 bases). Sample: PBMCs or T cells enriched from blood (not recorded which). This receptor was taken from a woman aged 35 to 49 who had been exposed to COVID-19. CDR3 protein: CASRGQTNTGELFF. CDR3 DNA: TGTGCCAGCAGGGGACAAACGAACACCGGGGAGCTGTTTTTT.